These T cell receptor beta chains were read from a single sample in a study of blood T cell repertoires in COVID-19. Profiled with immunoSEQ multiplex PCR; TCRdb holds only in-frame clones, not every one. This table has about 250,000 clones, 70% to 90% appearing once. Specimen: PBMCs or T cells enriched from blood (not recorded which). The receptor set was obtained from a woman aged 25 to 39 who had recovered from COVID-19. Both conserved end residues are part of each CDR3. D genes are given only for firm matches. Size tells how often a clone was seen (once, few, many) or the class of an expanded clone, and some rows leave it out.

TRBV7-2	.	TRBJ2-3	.	TGTGCCAGCAGCTCCTCTACCACAGATACGCAGTATTTT	CASSSSTTDTQYF
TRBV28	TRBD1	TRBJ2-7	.	TGTGCCAGCTGCCGGGACAGGGGGCTCTACGAGCAGTACTTC	CASCRDRGLYEQYF
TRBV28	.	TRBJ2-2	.	TGTGCCAGCTCCTACGGGGAGCTGTTTTTT	CASSYGELFF
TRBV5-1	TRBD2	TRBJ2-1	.	TGCGCCAGCAGCTTAGCGGGGGTCGTGGATGAGCAGTTCTTC	CASSLAGVVDEQFF
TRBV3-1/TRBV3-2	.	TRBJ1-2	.	TGTGCCAGCAGCCAAGATCTCGCGGGCTTAAGGGACTACACCTTC	CASSQDLAGLRDYTF
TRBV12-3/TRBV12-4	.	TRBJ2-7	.	TGTGCCAGCAGTGATAGTAGCTCCTACGAGCAGTACTTC	CASSDSSSYEQYF
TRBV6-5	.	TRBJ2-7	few	TGTGCCAGCAGTTCCTACCGGTCGGGCGAGCAGTACTTC	CASSSYRSGEQYF
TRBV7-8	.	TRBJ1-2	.	TGTGCCAGCAGCTTGGACTCTGGCTACACCTTC	CASSLDSGYTF
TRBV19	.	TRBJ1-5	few	TGTGCCAGTAGTATAGGAGCTCAGCCCCAGCATTTT	CASSIGAQPQHF
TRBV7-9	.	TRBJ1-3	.	TGTGCCAGCAGCCCGGGGACACTCGAAGGAGGAAACACCATATATTTT	CASSPGTLEGGNTIYF
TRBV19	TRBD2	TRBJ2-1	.	TGTGCCAGTGAGGGGGGTAGCGGGAGCCTAAATGAGCAGTTCTTC	CASEGGSGSLNEQFF
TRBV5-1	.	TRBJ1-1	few	TGCGCCAGCAGCTTTCCCCCAGGGAAGAACACTGAAGCTTTCTTT	CASSFPPGKNTEAFF
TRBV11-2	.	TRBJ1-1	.	TGTGCCAGCAGTTTGGCGGGCTTAGGAGAGGGCACTGAAGCTTTCTTT	CASSLAGLGEGTEAFF
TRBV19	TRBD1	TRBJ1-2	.	TGTGCCAGTAGCAAAGAGACGGGACAGGGATTTGGCTACACCTTC	CASSKETGQGFGYTF
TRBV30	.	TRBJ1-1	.	TGTGCCTCCTCTCGGGGAGGGACTGAAGCTTTCTTT	CASSRGGTEAFF
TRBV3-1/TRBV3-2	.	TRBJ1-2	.	TGTGCCAGCAGCCAAGCGTGGGGCAGTACTAACTATGGCTACACCTTC	CASSQAWGSTNYGYTF
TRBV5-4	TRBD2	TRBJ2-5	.	TGTGCCAGCAGCTTGGCCTGGGGGGGGTCGGAGACCCAGTACTTC	CASSLAWGGSETQYF
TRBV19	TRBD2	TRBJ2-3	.	TGTGCCAGTAGTTGGGGACTAGCGGGGGGTACGCAGTATTTT	CASSWGLAGGTQYF
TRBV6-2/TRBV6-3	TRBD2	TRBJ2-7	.	TGTGCCAGCAGTTATGAGGGAGGGTTGGACTCCTACGAGCAGTACTTC	CASSYEGGLDSYEQYF
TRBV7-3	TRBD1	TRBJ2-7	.	TGTGCCAGCAGCTGGGGACAGGGTGGCTCCTACGAGCAGTACTTC	CASSWGQGGSYEQYF
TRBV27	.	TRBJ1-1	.	TGTGCCAGCAGTTTCGGGGGGGGCGCGAACACTGAAGCTTTCTTT	CASSFGGGANTEAFF
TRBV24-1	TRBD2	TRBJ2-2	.	TGTGCCACCAGTGGGGGACTAGCGTCCCCCGGGGAGCTGTTTTTT	CATSGGLASPGELFF
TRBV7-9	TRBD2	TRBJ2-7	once	TGTGCCAGCAGCCCGGGGAACCCGGGACTAGCGTCAACCTACGAGCAGTACTTC	CASSPGNPGLASTYEQYF
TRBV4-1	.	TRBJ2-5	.	TGCGCCAGCAGCCGGGAGACTGGGGAGACCCAGTACTTC	CASSRETGETQYF
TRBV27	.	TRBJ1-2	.	TGTGCCAGCAGTGACAGGTTCTATGGCTACACCTTC	CASSDRFYGYTF
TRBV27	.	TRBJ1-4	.	TGTGCCAGCAGTTTATTAAGACAGCTTAATGAAAAACTGTTTTTT	CASSLLRQLNEKLFF
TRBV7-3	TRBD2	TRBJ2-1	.	TGTGCCAGCAGCTCAGGACTAGCGGGAGGGACTAATGAGCAGTTCTTC	CASSSGLAGGTNEQFF
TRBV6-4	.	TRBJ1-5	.	TGTGCCAGCAGTGCCGGGGGCAATCAGCCCCAGCATTTT	CASSAGGNQPQHF
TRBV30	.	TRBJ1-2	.	TGTGCCTGGAGTGGACAAAACTATGGCTACACCTTC	CAWSGQNYGYTF
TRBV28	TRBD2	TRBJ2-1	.	TGTGCCAGCAGTTCTGGCGGGAGTAGGAATGAGCAGTTCTTC	CASSSGGSRNEQFF
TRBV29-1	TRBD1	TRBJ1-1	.	TGCAGCGTTGAAGGTCTTCGGACAGGCATGAACACTGAAGCTTTCTTT	CSVEGLRTGMNTEAFF
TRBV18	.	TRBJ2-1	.	TGTGCCAGCTCACCGAGTGTGAATGAGCAGTTCTTC	CASSPSVNEQFF
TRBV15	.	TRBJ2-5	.	TGTGCCACCAGCAGAGGCACTATCCAAGAGACCCAGTACTTC	CATSRGTIQETQYF
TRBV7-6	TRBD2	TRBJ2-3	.	TGTGCCAGCAGCTTAGATACTAGCGGGAGTACAGATACGCAGTATTTT	CASSLDTSGSTDTQYF
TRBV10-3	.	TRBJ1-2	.	TGTGCCATCAGTGAGTCGAACGAGGAGTATGGCTACACCTTC	CAISESNEEYGYTF
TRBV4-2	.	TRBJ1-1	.	TGTGCCAGCAGCCAAGAGTCTTGGCAGGGAATGACTTTCTTT	CASSQESWQGMTFF
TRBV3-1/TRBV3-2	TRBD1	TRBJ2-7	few	TGTGCCAGCAGCCTCTTACCCTCGACAGGGCACTACGAGCAGTACTTC	CASSLLPSTGHYEQYF
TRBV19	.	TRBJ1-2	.	TGTGCCAGTAGGGCCGACAGGTACTATGGCTACACCTTC	CASRADRYYGYTF
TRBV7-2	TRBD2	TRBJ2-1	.	TGTGCCAGCAGCTTAGGGCGGGGGGTTTACAATGAGCAGTTCTTC	CASSLGRGVYNEQFF
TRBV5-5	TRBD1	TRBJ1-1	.	TGTGCCAGCAGCTTTATGACAGGGCCGAACACTGAAGCTTTCTTT	CASSFMTGPNTEAFF
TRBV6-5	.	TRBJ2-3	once	TGTGCCAGCAGTCCCCCCCAGGGTTTAGGTACGCAGTATTTT	CASSPPQGLGTQYF
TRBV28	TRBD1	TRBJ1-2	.	TGTGCCAGCAGTTTCGCCGACAGGGGAGGGGGCTACACCTTC	CASSFADRGGGYTF
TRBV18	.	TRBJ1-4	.	TGTGCCAGCTCACCACGAGTCCCTGAAAAACTGTTTTTT	CASSPRVPEKLFF
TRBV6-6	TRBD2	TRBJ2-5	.	TGTGCCAGCAGTCCACGACTAGCGGGGGGGCGTCGGGTACAGACCCAGTACTTC	CASSPRLAGGRRVQTQYF
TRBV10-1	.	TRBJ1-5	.	TGCGCCAGCAGTGAGGGTCCAGGGGCGATGGATCAGCCCCAGCATTTT	CASSEGPGAMDQPQHF
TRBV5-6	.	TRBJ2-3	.	TGTGCCAGCAGCTTGGCCACCCGGGACTTAAGCACAGATACGCAGTATTTT	CASSLATRDLSTDTQYF
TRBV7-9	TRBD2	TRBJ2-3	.	TGTGCCAGCAGCTTTGGGGCTAGCGGGAGTGATACGCAGTATTTT	CASSFGASGSDTQYF
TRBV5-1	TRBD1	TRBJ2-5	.	TGCGCCAGCAGCACGGGGACAGAAGAGACCCAGTACTTC	CASSTGTEETQYF
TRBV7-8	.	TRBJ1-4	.	TGTGCCAGCAGCTTGGCCAGGGTGGCGGAAAATGAAAAACTGTTTTTT	CASSLARVAENEKLFF
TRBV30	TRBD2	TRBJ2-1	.	TGTGCCTGGAGTACTAGCGGGAAAACTTACAATGAGCAGTTCTTC	CAWSTSGKTYNEQFF
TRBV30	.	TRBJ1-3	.	TGTGCCTGGAGTGGGCCGTACAGCTCTGGAAACACCATATATTTT	CAWSGPYSSGNTIYF
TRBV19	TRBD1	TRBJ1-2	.	TGTGCCAGTAGTACCACAGGGGACTATGGCTACACCTTC	CASSTTGDYGYTF
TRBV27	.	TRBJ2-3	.	TGTGCCAGCAGTTTATTATCCGTAACAGATACGCAGTATTTT	CASSLLSVTDTQYF